The 3 T cell receptor beta chains below were found in one sample sequenced in a study of blood T cell repertoires in COVID-19. TCRdb's copy holds only in-frame clones and misses some; the assay was immunoSEQ multiplex PCR. The sample has around 330,000 clones, 88% seen once. Sequenced: peripheral blood. The receptor set was obtained from a woman aged 25-40 years with COVID-19, enrolled during active disease.

In this sample, this clone turned up a few times. The V gene is TRBV12-3 or TRBV12-4, the J gene TRBJ1-1, with no clear D. V lost 6 bases, J lost 3 bases, and 8 bases lay in between. The CDR3 extends over 12 amino acids. This chain's CDR3 is CASSRTDTEAFF. As DNA, the CDR3 is TGTGCCAGCAGCCGTACGGACACTGAAGCTTTCTTT.

V gene TRBV7-2 combines with J gene TRBJ1-1; perhaps TRBD1 as D (6 bases). This CDR3 has 14 amino acids. Germline lookup yields CDR1 SGHTA and CDR2 FQGNSA. Between the trimmed V and J ends, which lost 4 bases and 4 bases, there was a span of 13 bases. The CDR3 is CASSSTGLGTEAFF. The CDR3 coding sequence is TGTGCCAGCAGCTCGACAGGTCTGGGCACTGAAGCTTTCTTT. Complete variable domain (other parts from reference TRBV7-2 and TRBJ1-1): GAGVSQSPSNKVTEKGKDVELRCDPISGHTALYWYRQSLGQGLEFLIYFQGNSAPDKSGLPSDRFSAERTGGSVSTLTIQRTQQEDSAVYLCASSSTGLGTEAFFGQGTRLTVV.

The chain is built from TRBV12-3 or TRBV12-4 and TRBJ2-2; tentatively, D is TRBD2 (5 bases). V lost 3 bases, J lost 7 bases, and 9 bases lay in between. The CDR3 is 13 residues long. CDR3 protein: CASSFLEGGELFF. DNA of the CDR3: TGTGCCAGCAGTTTTCTTGAGGGCGGGGAGCTGTTTTTT.